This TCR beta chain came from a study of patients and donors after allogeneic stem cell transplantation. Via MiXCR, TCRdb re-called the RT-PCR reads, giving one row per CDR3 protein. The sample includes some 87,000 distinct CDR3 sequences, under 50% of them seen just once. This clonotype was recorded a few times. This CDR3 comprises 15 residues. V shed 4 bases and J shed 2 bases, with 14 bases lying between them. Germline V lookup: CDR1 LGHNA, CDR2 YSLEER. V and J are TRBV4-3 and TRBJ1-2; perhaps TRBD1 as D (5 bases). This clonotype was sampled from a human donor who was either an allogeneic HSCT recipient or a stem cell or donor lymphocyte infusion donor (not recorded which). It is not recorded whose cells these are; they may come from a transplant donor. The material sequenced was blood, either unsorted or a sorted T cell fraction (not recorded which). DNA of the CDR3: TGCGCCAGCAGCCCAGACGCGACAGCCAACTATGGCTACACCTTC. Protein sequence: CASSPDATANYGYTF.